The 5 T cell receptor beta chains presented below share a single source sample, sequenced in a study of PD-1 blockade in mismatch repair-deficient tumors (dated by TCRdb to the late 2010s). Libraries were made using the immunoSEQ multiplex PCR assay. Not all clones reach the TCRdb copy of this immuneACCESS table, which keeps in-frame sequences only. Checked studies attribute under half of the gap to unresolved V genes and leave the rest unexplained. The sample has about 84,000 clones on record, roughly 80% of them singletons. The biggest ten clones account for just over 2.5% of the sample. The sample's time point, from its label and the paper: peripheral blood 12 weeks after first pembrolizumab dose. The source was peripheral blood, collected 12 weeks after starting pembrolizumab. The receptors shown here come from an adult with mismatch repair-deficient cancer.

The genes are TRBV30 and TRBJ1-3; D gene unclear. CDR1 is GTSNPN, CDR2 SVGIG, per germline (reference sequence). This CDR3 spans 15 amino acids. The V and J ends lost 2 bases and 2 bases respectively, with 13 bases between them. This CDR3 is CAWSLPGSAGNTIYF. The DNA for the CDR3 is TGTGCCTGGAGTCTGCCGGGCTCGGCTGGAAACACCATATATTTT. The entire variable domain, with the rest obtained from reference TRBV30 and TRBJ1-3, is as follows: SQTIHQWPATLVQPVGSPLSLECTVEGTSNPNLYWYRQAAGRGLQLLFYSVGIGQISSEVPQNLSASRPQDRQFILSSKKLLLSDSGFYLCAWSLPGSAGNTIYFGEGSWLTVV.

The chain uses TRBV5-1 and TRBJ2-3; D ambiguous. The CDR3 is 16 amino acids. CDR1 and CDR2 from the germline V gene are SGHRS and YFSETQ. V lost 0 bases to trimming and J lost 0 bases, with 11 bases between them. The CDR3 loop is CASSLGLVGSTDTQYF. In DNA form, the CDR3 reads TGCGCCAGCAGCTTGGGGCTAGTAGGTAGCACAGATACGCAGTATTTT.

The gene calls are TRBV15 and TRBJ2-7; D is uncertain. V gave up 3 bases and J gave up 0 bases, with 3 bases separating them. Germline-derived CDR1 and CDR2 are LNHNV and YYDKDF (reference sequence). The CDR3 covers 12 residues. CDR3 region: CATSSISYEQYF. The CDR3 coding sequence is TGTGCCACCAGCAGTATCTCCTACGAGCAGTACTTC. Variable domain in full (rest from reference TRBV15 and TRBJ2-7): DAMVIQNPRYQVTQFGKPVTLSCSQTLNHNVMYWYQQKSSQAPKLLFHYYDKDFNNEADTPDNFQSRRPNTSFCFLDIRSPGLGDTAMYLCATSSISYEQYFGPGTRLTVT.

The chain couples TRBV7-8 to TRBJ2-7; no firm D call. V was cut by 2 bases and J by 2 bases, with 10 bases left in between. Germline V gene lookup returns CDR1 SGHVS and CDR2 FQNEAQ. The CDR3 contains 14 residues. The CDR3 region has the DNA TGTGCCAGCAGCTTACCCAGGTCCCCCTACGAGCAGTACTTC. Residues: CASSLPRSPYEQYF.

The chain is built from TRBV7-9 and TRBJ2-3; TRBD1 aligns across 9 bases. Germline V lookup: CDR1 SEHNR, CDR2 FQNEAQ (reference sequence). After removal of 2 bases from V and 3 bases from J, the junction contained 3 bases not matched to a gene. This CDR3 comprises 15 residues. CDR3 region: CASSLNRGPTDTQYF. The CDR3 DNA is TGTGCCAGCAGCTTAAACAGGGGGCCGACAGATACGCAGTATTTT.